This TCR beta chain came from a study of T cells in Graves' hyperthyroidism and ophthalmopathy. Notes on the study in general: A 13 V-J signature model discriminated ophthalmopathy versus stable hyperthyroidism.

Newly diagnosed hyperthyroidism patients aged 18 to 65 years had disease lasting under 2 months. This CDR3 contains 16 residues. Germline-derived CDR1 and CDR2 are SQVTM and ANQGSEA. The V gene end was trimmed by 0 bases and the J gene end by 4 bases; junction bases not matched to a gene: 7. Amplification targeted TCR beta CDR3 regions from RNA transcripts. The TCR CDR3 was amplified in a first-round RT-PCR using the HTBI primer set. MiXCR was run by TCRdb on the multiplex PCR reads, yielding one entry per CDR3 protein. The repertoire holds about 560,000 distinct CDR3 sequences, with around 46% as singletons. This clonotype was counted a few times. No antigen is known for it.

The source of this sequence is a woman between 18 and 30 years old with Graves' hyperthyroidism. The chain combines TRBV29-1 with TRBJ2-5; TRBD2 matches at 11 bases. Sequenced input: peripheral blood or thyroid tissue (not recorded which). Here the CDR3 reads CSVEDQRLAGGETQYF. The CDR3 nucleotides read TGCAGCGTTGAAGATCAAAGGCTAGCGGGAGGAGAGACCCAGTACTTC.